What follows are 31 T cell receptor beta chains derived from one specimen sequenced in a study of control samples from healthy donors and cancer patients. Generated by immunoSEQ multiplex PCR, the TCRdb table keeps only in-frame clones and is missing some. The table lists about 120,000 clones, about 90% of them singletons. The sequenced material came from blood. Source of these receptors: a middle-aged man in good health.

There are a few counts of this clone. J is TRBJ2-7 and V is TRBV11-1; D is ambiguous. The CDR3 runs to 13 residues. Germline loops: CDR1 SGHAT, CDR2 FQDESV (reference sequence). The V end was cut by 0 bases, the J end by 3 bases, with 6 bases between. CDR3 sequence reads: CASSLAHHYEQYF. For the CDR3, the DNA is TGTGCCAGCAGCTTAGCGCACCACTACGAGCAGTACTTC.

The chain recombines TRBV19 with TRBJ1-4; D ambiguous. CDR1 is LNHDA, CDR2 SQIVND, per germline (reference sequence). V lost 3 bases, J lost 14 bases, and 10 bases lay in between. The CDR3 extends over 11 amino acids. The CDR3 is CASSISGGLFF. CDR3 in DNA: TGTGCCAGTAGTATCTCAGGAGGGCTGTTTTTT. Variable domain in full (rest from reference TRBV19 and TRBJ1-4): DGGITQSPKYLFRKEGQNVTLSCEQNLNHDAMYWYRQDPGQGLRLIYYSQIVNDFQKGDIAEGYSVSREKKESFPLTVTSAQKNPTAFYLCASSISGGLFFGSGTQLSVL.

This clone was detected once. The chain has TRBV5-1 and TRBJ1-2; D possibly corresponds to TRBD1 (5 bases). The CDR3 extends over 13 amino acids. Trimming cost V 1 base and J 6 bases, with 10 bases left between them. Germline CDR1 and CDR2: SGHRS and YFSETQ. The CDR3 here is CASSLFGDDGYTF. The DNA of the CDR3 is TGCGCCAGCAGCTTGTTTGGGGACGATGGCTACACCTTC.

The chain has TRBV19 and TRBJ1-4; a possible D gene is TRBD1 (6 bases). In germline, CDR1 is LNHDA, CDR2 SQIVND (reference sequence). The CDR3 sequence is 15 residues long. The germline V and J ends were trimmed by 1 base and 6 bases, with 12 bases remaining between them. The CDR3 loop reads CASSIVPGQHEKLFF. Here the CDR3 DNA reads TGTGCCAGTAGTATAGTTCCCGGACAGCATGAAAAACTGTTTTTT.

The V and J genes are TRBV3-1 (or the pseudogene TRBV3-2) and TRBJ1-6, with no clear D. The CDR3 covers 12 residues. V gave up 1 base and J gave up 9 bases, with 4 bases separating them. CDR1 and CDR2 (germline): LGHDT, YNNKEL (reference sequence). The CDR3 DNA reads as TGTGCCAGCAGCCAAGTAGGTTCACCCCTCCACTTT. It yields the protein CASSQVGSPLHF.

The chain uses TRBV7-2 and TRBJ2-1; 16 bases are a match to TRBD2. Losses at the gene ends were 5 bases for V and 9 bases for J; bases not matched to a gene: 10. There are 17 residues in the CDR3. Germline V lookup: CDR1 SGHTA, CDR2 FQGNSA. Written as DNA, the CDR3 is TGTGCCAGCAGCCCTCTGCCCGGGACTAGCGGGGGGGTTGAGCAGTTCTTC. It translates to CASSPLPGTSGGVEQFF.

This chain links TRBV5-6 with TRBJ2-7; D possibly uses TRBD1 or TRBD2 (5 bases each). The germline gives CDR1 SGHDT, CDR2 YYEEEE. The CDR3 has 14 amino acids. V lost 4 bases and J lost 0, with 11 bases in between. CDR3 amino acids: CASSPRDRSYEQYF. The CDR3 DNA sequence: TGTGCCAGCAGCCCCCGGGACCGCTCCTACGAGCAGTACTTC.

J is TRBJ1-6 and V is TRBV18; D uncertain. Trimming removed 0 bases at V and 5 bases at J, with 8 bases between. Germline CDR1 is KGHSH and CDR2 is LQKENI. CDR3 length equals 15 residues. CDR3 coding DNA: TGTGCCAGCTCACCACCGGGGAATAATAATTCACCCCTCCACTTT. Protein product: CASSPPGNNNSPLHF.

The rearrangement joins TRBV19 to TRBJ1-5; D is ambiguous. The germline V gene has CDR1 LNHDA and CDR2 SQIVND (reference sequence). Trimming stripped 3 bases from V and 2 bases from J, with 20 bases between. This CDR3 has 18 residues. The DNA for the CDR3 is TGTGCCAGTAGTATGAGGGAATATAGGTATGGTGGCAATCAGCCCCAGCATTTT. Translating gives CASSMREYRYGGNQPQHF. The whole variable domain, filled in from reference TRBV19 and TRBJ1-5, reads DGGITQSPKYLFRKEGQNVTLSCEQNLNHDAMYWYRQDPGQGLRLIYYSQIVNDFQKGDIAEGYSVSREKKESFPLTVTSAQKNPTAFYLCASSMREYRYGGNQPQHFGDGTRLSIL.

The chain's CDR3 is CASSLGGTVNTEAFF. The CDR3 bases are TGTGCCAGCAGCTTGGGGGGGACAGTGAACACTGAAGCTTTCTTT. The gene calls are TRBV5-6 and TRBJ1-1, with TRBD1 matching 7 bases. Germline V gene data show CDR1 as SGHDT and CDR2 as YYEEEE. V dropped 0 bases and J dropped 0; count of bases not matched to a gene: 2. The CDR3 has 15 residues.

The rearrangement uses TRBV7-9 and TRBJ2-7; D is unclear. Per the germline V gene, CDR1 is SEHNR and CDR2 is FQNEAQ (reference sequence). Trimming stripped 1 base from V and 3 bases from J, with 4 bases between. The CDR3 runs 12 residues. Written as DNA, the CDR3 is TGTGCCAGCAGCTTAGACCACTACGAGCAGTACTTC. It is translated as CASSLDHYEQYF.

The chain links TRBV19 to TRBJ1-3, with D unresolved. Between the trimmed V and J ends, which lost 4 bases and 2 bases, there was a span of 6 bases. The CDR3 is made up of 13 amino acids. The V gene's germline CDR1 is LNHDA and CDR2 SQIVND (reference sequence). CDR3 amino acids: CASSKAPGNTIYF. The CDR3 bases are TGTGCCAGTAGTAAGGCCCCTGGAAACACCATATATTTT.

Worth noting for this clone: The same CDR3 also results from other DNA sequences found in this sample. V is TRBV12-3 or TRBV12-4 and J is TRBJ1-3; D ambiguous. CDR3 length: 13 residues. The V end was cut by 7 bases, the J end by 1 base, with 8 bases between. Written as DNA, the CDR3 is TGTGCCAGCACTCTAGAATCTGGAAACACCATATATTTT. Protein product: CASTLESGNTIYF.

This clone was observed once. CDR3 amino acids: CASSLSRGGYEQYF. Here the CDR3 DNA reads TGTGCCAGCAGTTTAAGCAGGGGAGGCTACGAGCAGTACTTC. The chain combines TRBV28 with TRBJ2-7; either TRBD1 or TRBD2 may fit D (6 bases each). The ends were cut back, 2 bases at V and 3 bases at J, with 11 bases in the middle. Germline CDR1 reads MDHEN; CDR2 reads SYDVKM. The CDR3 extends over 14 amino acids.

This rearrangement joins TRBV5-8 to TRBJ1-3; no reliable D call. CDR3 size: 15 residues. V was cut by 4 bases and J by 0 bases, with 11 bases left in between. Germline values: CDR1 SGHTS, CDR2 YDEGEE. Here the CDR3 reads CASSPLLSSGNTIYF. In nucleotides, the CDR3 is TGTGCCAGCAGCCCCTTACTTAGCTCTGGAAACACCATATATTTT.

This clone was seen a few times. CDR3 in DNA: TGTGCCAGCAGCTTCCGGACTAGCTCAGATACGCAGTATTTT. Protein: CASSFRTSSDTQYF. The chain uses TRBV5-4 and TRBJ2-3; 8 nucleotides agree with TRBD2. This CDR3 contains 14 residues. Germline CDR1 and CDR2: SGHNT and YYREEE (reference sequence). Trimming took 2 bases from V and 4 from J; bases not matched to a gene: 3. Filled out from reference TRBV5-4 and TRBJ2-3, the complete variable domain reads ETGVTQSPTHLIKTRGQQVTLRCSSQSGHNTVSWYQQALGQGPQFIFQYYREEENGRGNFPPRFSGLQFPNYSSELNVNALELDDSALYLCASSFRTSSDTQYFGPGTRLTVL.

The chain joins TRBV7-6 to TRBJ2-1, with 13 bases fitting TRBD2. CDR1 SGHVS and CDR2 FNYEAQ come from the germline V gene. The junction had 3 bases not matched to a gene; V was cut back by 1 base and J by 3 bases. The CDR3 consists of 17 residues. In nucleotides, the CDR3 is TGTGCCAGCAGCTTAGTCGGGACTAGCGGGGTCTACAATGAGCAGTTCTTC. Its protein is CASSLVGTSGVYNEQFF.

This clone appeared a single time. The chain recombines TRBV14 with TRBJ1-6; D remains ambiguous. V was shortened by 4 bases and J by 9 bases, with 7 bases between the two germline ends. CDR1 SGHDN and CDR2 FVKESK come from the germline V gene. The CDR3 has 12 residues. The CDR3 DNA follows: TGTGCCAGCAGCCCAGGAGGTTCACCCCTCCACTTT. Translating it yields CASSPGGSPLHF.

This rearrangement joins TRBV24-1 to TRBJ2-3; no clear D gene. Germline V gene data show CDR1 as KGHDR and CDR2 as SFDVKD. V dropped 5 bases and J dropped 2 bases, with 7 bases sitting between them. CDR3 length equals 13 residues. CDR3 region: CATSVPSTDTQYF. In DNA, the CDR3 is TGTGCCACCAGTGTCCCTTCCACAGATACGCAGTATTTT.

This clone was seen only a few times. The CDR3 ends on some other residue instead of the conserved phenylalanine or tryptophan, so this is likely a read error. It is unclear where the CDR3 begins or ends on the DNA, so no DNA is shown, and the CDR3 is as TCRdb lists it. The chain carries TRBV3-1 (or the pseudogene TRBV3-2) and TRBJ1-4. Germline V gene sequence: CDR1 LGHDT, CDR2 YNNKEL (reference sequence). The CDR3 sequence runs 18 residues, both termini included. The CDR3 loop reads CASNLRGGPGTLMKNCFL.

The V and J genes are TRBV10-2 and TRBJ1-1, with D tentatively TRBD1 (5 bases). V lost 0 bases and J lost 3, with 5 bases in between. The CDR3 has 13 residues. Germline lookup yields CDR1 WSHSY and CDR2 SAAADI. The CDR3 coding sequence is TGCGCCAGCAGTGAGTCAGGGGACACTGAAGCTTTCTTT. It yields the protein CASSESGDTEAFF.

The V call is TRBV4-3, the J call TRBJ2-7, with a weak D call TRBD2 (5 bases). V was pared by 0 bases and J by 7 bases, with 10 bases between. The CDR3 runs 13 residues. Germline CDR1 is LGHNA and CDR2 is YSLEER. As DNA, the CDR3 is TGCGCCAGCAGCCAAGATCCCGGCGGGGAGCAGTACTTC. This sequence encodes CASSQDPGGEQYF.

The table lists this clone with a few counts. The V gene is TRBV5-1, the J gene TRBJ2-5; D uncertain. The ends were cut back, 4 bases at V and 4 bases at J, with 14 bases in the middle. Germline V gene lookup returns CDR1 SGHRS and CDR2 YFSETQ. The CDR3 covers 14 residues. The CDR3 coding sequence is TGCGCCAGCAGCCCAGGCGCCGGAGCAGAGACCCAGTACTTC. It translates to CASSPGAGAETQYF.

The genes are TRBV6-1 and TRBJ2-5, with TRBD1 identical over 10 bases. The CDR3 has 16 amino acids. V was clipped by 0 bases and J by 6 bases; unmatched bases: 7. In germline, CDR1 is MNHNS, CDR2 SASEGT. CDR3 bases: TGTGCCAGCAGTGAAGCCAAGACAGGGGGCTCAAAGACCCAGTACTTC. Protein product: CASSEAKTGGSKTQYF.

The CDR3 spells CASRRDRGSYEQYF. The DNA of the CDR3 is TGTGCCAGCAGACGGGACAGGGGCTCCTACGAGCAGTACTTC. The V and J genes are TRBV7-8 and TRBJ2-7, with 10 bases identical to TRBD1. After removal of 6 bases from V and 0 bases from J, the junction contained 2 bases not matched to a gene. This CDR3 contains 14 residues. Germline-derived CDR1 and CDR2 are SGHVS and FQNEAQ.

This chain uses TRBV29-1 with TRBJ1-1, with 7 bases aligning to TRBD1. The CDR3 is 14 residues long. CDR1 and CDR2 (germline): SQVTM, ANQGSEA. With 6 bases clipped from V and 3 bases from J, the junction kept 10 bases outside the gene matches. The CDR3 sequence is CSVYTGEKDTEAFF. CDR3 DNA: TGCAGCGTGTATACAGGGGAGAAGGACACTGAAGCTTTCTTT.

CDR3: CASSLRDRVGETQYF. The CDR3 bases are TGTGCCAGCAGCTTACGTGACAGGGTCGGGGAGACCCAGTACTTC. The chain joins TRBV7-2 to TRBJ2-5; the match to TRBD1 covers 7 bases. V was pared by 2 bases and J by 5 bases, with 8 bases of the junction left unmatched. From germline, CDR1 is SGHTA and CDR2 FQGNSA. The CDR3 totals 15 residues.

The chain couples TRBV18 to TRBJ1-1; D gene unclear. This CDR3 has 13 amino acids. Germline V gene lookup returns CDR1 KGHSH and CDR2 LQKENI. V lost 4 bases, J lost 5 bases, and 11 bases lay in between. Here the CDR3 DNA reads TGTGCCAGCTCACAGGGAGAGGCAACTGAAGCTTTCTTT. Protein sequence: CASSQGEATEAFF.

The genes are TRBV25-1 and TRBJ1-1; no reliable D call. This CDR3 is 13 amino acids long. Germline CDR1 reads MGHDK; CDR2 reads SYGVNS. The V end was cut by 4 bases, the J end by 1 base, with 7 bases between. CDR3 coding DNA: TGTGCCAGCAGTGGCCCTAAGAACACTGAAGCTTTCTTT. The encoded protein is CASSGPKNTEAFF.

The CDR3 reads CASSPPGQAFYEQYF. DNA of the CDR3: TGTGCCAGCTCACCCCCGGGACAGGCGTTCTACGAGCAGTACTTC. The chain employs TRBV18 and TRBJ2-7; the match to TRBD1 covers 8 bases. V was clipped by 3 bases and J by 3 bases; unmatched bases: 7. The germline gives CDR1 KGHSH, CDR2 LQKENI. This CDR3 spans 15 amino acids.

This sequence joins TRBV12-3 or TRBV12-4 and TRBJ1-2, with D perhaps TRBD1 (5 bases). Trimming left V 2 bases short and J 2 bases short, with 6 bases between. This CDR3 is built from 13 residues. As DNA, the CDR3 is TGTGCCAGCAGTTTAAACAGGAACTATGGCTACACCTTC. This sequence encodes CASSLNRNYGYTF.